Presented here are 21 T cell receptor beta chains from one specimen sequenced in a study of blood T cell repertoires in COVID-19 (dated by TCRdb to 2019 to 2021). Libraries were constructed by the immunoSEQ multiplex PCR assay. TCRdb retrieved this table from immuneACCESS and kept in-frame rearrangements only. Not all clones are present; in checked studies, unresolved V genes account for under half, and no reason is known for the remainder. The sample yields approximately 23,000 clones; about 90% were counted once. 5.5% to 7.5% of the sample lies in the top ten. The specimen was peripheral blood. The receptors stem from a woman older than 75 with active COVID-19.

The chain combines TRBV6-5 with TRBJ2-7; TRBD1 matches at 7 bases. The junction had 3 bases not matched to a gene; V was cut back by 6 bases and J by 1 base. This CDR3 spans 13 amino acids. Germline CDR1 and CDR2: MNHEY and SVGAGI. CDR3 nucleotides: TGTGCCAGCAGACCGGGACAGTCCTACGAGCAGTACTTC. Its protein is CASRPGQSYEQYF.

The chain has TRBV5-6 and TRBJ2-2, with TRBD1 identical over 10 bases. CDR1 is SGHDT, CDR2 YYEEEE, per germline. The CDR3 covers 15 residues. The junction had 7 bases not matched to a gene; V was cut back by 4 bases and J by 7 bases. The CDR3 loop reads CASSETGGSNGELFF. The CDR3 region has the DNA TGTGCCAGCAGCGAGACAGGGGGCTCGAACGGGGAGCTGTTTTTT.

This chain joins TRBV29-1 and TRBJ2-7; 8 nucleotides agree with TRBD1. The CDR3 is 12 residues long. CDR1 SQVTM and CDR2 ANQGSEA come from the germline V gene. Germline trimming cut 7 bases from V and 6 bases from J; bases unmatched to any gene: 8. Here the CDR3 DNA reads TGCAGCGGTACCGGGACAGGTTCCGAGCAGTACTTC. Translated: CSGTGTGSEQYF.

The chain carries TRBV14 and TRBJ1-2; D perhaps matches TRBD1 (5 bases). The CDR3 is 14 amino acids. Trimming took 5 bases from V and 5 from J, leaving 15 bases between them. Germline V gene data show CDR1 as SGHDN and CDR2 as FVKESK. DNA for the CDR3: TGTGCCAGCAGCTTAACTCAGGGCGCATATGGCTACACCTTC. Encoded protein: CASSLTQGAYGYTF.

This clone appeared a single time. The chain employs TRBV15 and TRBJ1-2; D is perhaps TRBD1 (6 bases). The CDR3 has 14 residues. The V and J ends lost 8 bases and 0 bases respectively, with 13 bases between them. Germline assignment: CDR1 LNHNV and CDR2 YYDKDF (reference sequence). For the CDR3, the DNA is TGTGCCACCTCAACAGGGCCGACTAACTATGGCTACACCTTC. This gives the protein CATSTGPTNYGYTF.

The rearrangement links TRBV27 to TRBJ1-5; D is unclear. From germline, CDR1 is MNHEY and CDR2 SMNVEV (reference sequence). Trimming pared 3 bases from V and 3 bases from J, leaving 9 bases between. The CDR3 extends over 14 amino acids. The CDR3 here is CASSFHFPNQPQHF. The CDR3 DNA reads TGTGCCAGCAGTTTTCATTTTCCCAATCAGCCCCAGCATTTT.

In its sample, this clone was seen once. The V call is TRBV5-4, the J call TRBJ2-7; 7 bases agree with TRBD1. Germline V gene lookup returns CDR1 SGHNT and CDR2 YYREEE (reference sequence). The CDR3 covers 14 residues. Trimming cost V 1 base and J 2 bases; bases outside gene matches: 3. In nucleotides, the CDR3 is TGTGCCAGCAGCTTGCGGGACAGCCCCTACGAGCAGTACTTC. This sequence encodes CASSLRDSPYEQYF.

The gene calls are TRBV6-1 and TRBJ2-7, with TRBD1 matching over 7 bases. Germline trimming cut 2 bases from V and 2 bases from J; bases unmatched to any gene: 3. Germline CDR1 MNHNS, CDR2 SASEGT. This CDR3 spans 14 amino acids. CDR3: CASSENQGAYEQYF. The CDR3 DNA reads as TGTGCCAGCAGTGAAAATCAGGGGGCCTACGAGCAGTACTTC.

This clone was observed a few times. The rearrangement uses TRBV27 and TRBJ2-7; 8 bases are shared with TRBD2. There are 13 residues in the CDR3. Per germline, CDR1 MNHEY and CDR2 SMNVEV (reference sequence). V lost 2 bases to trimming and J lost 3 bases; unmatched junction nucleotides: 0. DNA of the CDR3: TGTGCCAGCAGTTTAGCGGGGGGCTACGAGCAGTACTTC. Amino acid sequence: CASSLAGGYEQYF.

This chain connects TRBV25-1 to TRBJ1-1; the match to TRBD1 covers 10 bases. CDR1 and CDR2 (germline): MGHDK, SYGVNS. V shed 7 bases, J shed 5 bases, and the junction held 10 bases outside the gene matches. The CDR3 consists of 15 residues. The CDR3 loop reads CASTDRDRGSTEAFF. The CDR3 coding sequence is TGTGCCAGCACCGACCGGGACAGGGGTTCAACTGAAGCTTTCTTT.

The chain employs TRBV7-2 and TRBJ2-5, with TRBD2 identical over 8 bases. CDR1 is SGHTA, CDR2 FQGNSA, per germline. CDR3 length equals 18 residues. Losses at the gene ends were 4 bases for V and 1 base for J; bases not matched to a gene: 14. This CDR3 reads CASSSLGGAGHGQETQYF. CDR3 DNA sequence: TGTGCCAGCAGCTCTCTCGGGGGGGCGGGACACGGCCAAGAGACCCAGTACTTC.

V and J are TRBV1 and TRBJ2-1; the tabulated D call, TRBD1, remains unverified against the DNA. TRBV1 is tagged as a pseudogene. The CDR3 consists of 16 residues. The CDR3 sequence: CTSWLRGPSSYNEQFF. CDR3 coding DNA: TGCACCTCCTGGCTTAGGGGCCCCTCCTCTTACAATGAGCAGTTCTTC.

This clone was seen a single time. The CDR3 spells CASSLTRVVGNEQFF. The CDR3, as DNA: TGTGCCAGCAGCTTAACCCGTGTAGTCGGCAATGAGCAGTTCTTC. J is TRBJ2-1 and V is TRBV7-3; D is undetermined. With 0 bases removed from V and 6 bases from J, the gap between germline ends came to 12 bases. This CDR3 spans 15 amino acids. Germline CDR1 SGHTA, CDR2 FQGTGA.

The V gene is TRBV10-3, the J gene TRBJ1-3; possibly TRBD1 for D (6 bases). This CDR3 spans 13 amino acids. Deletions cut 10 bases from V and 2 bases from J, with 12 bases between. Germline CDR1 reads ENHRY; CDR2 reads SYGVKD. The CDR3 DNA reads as TGTGCCACCGCGGACAGCCCTGGAAACACCATATATTTT. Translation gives CATADSPGNTIYF.

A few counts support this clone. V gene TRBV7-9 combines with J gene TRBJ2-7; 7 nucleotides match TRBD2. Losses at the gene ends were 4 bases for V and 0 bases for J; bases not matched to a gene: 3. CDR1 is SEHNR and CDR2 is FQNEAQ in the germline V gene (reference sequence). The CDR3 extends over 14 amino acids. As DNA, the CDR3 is TGTGCCAGCAGCTCCCAGCGGGGCTCCTACGAGCAGTACTTC. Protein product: CASSSQRGSYEQYF.

The CDR3 coding sequence is TGCGCCAGCAGCTATGCTCTAAGCGGGGGCCCGGGAGATACGCAGTATTTT. Residues: CASSYALSGGPGDTQYF. The chain joins TRBV5-1 to TRBJ2-3; 8 bases agree with TRBD2. Germline values: CDR1 SGHRS, CDR2 YFSETQ. The CDR3 has 17 amino acids. V gave up 3 bases and J gave up 5 bases; unmatched junction bases: 14. The full variable domain, in which reference TRBV5-1 and TRBJ2-3 provide the parts outside the CDR3, is KAGVTQTPRYLIKTRGQQVTLSCSPISGHRSVSWYQQTPGQGLQFLFEYFSETQRNKGNFPGRFSGRQFSNSRSEMNVSTLELGDSALYLCASSYALSGGPGDTQYFGPGTRLTVL.

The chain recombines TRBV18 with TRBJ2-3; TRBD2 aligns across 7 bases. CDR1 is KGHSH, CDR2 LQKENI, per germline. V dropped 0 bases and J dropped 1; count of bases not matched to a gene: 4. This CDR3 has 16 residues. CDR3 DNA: TGTGCCAGCTCACCACCTGTGGGAGGGGGCACAGATACGCAGTATTTT. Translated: CASSPPVGGGTDTQYF.

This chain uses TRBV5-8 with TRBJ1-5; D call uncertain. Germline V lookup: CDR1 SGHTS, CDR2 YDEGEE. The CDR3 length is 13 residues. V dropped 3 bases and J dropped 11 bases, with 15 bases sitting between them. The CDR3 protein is CASSSGLNAAQHF. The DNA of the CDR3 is TGTGCCAGCAGCTCAGGTCTTAATGCAGCCCAGCATTTT.

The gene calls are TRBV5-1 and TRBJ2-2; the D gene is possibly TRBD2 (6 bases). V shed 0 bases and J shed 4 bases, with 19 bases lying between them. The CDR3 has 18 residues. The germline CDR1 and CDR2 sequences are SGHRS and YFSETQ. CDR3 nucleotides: TGCGCCAGCAGCTTGGGGGGCCCGGGACTCGGAGGCACCGGGGAGCTGTTTTTT. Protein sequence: CASSLGGPGLGGTGELFF.

CDR3 in DNA: TGTGCCAGCAGCCCGGGGGGGGCAAGGGAGGCCGGGGAGCTGTTTTTT. It encodes CASSPGGAREAGELFF. This chain joins TRBV5-4 and TRBJ2-2, with 8 positions matching TRBD2. The length of the CDR3 is 16 residues. Germline V lookup: CDR1 SGHNT, CDR2 YYREEE (reference sequence). After removal of 4 bases from V and 6 bases from J, the junction contained 11 bases not matched to a gene.

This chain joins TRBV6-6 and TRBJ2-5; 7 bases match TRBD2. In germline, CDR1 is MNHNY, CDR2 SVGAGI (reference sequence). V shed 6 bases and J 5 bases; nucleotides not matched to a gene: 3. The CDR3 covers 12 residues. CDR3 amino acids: CASRGSGETQYF. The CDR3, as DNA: TGTGCCAGCAGGGGTAGCGGGGAGACCCAGTACTTC.